Presented here are 8 T cell receptor beta chains from one specimen sequenced in a study of blood T cell repertoires in COVID-19. The method was immunoSEQ multiplex PCR; TCRdb's version includes in-frame clones alone and lacks a portion of them. The sample contains over 40,000 clones, 84% of which appear only once. The sample was peripheral blood. These receptors originate from a human donor in a cohort sampled during active COVID-19.

This clone appeared once. V is TRBV3-1 (or the pseudogene TRBV3-2) and J is TRBJ2-1, with 10 bases fitting TRBD2. Trimming removed 5 bases from V and 10 bases from J; junction bases left unmatched: 17. The CDR3 is made up of 17 amino acids. CDR1 is LGHDT, CDR2 YNNKEL, per germline (reference sequence). For the CDR3, the DNA is TGTGCCAGCAGCGCCCCGGTGGCTAGCGGGAGTAGTATCGAGCAGTTCTTC. It yields the protein CASSAPVASGSSIEQFF.

The chain links TRBV3-1 (or the pseudogene TRBV3-2) to TRBJ1-5; a weak D match, TRBD1 (6 bases). Trimming stripped 3 bases from V and 3 bases from J, with 9 bases between. Germline CDR1 reads LGHDT; CDR2 reads YNNKEL (reference sequence). The CDR3 is 14 residues long. In DNA, the CDR3 is TGTGCCAGCAGCCAGGACAGCTTCAATCAGCCCCAGCATTTT. Protein product: CASSQDSFNQPQHF.

The chain joins TRBV15 to TRBJ2-7, with 11 bases lining up with TRBD1. This CDR3 has 14 residues. Trimming took 3 bases from V and 6 from J; bases not matched to a gene: 4. The germline CDR1 and CDR2 sequences are LNHNV and YYDKDF (reference sequence). The CDR3 DNA follows: TGTGCCACCAGCAGGGACAGGGGGCCGATCGAGCAGTACTTC. Translated: CATSRDRGPIEQYF.

The chain links TRBV6-5 to TRBJ1-5; D gene unclear. The CDR3 covers 13 residues. V was trimmed by 7 bases and J by 0 bases, leaving 7 bases between them. Germline assignment: CDR1 MNHEY and CDR2 SVGAGI. The CDR3 DNA reads TGTGCCAGCATGGAGCGTAGCAATCAGCCCCAGCATTTT. Protein: CASMERSNQPQHF.

The V gene is TRBV7-2, the J gene TRBJ2-7, with D possibly matching TRBD2 (6 bases). Germline-derived CDR1 and CDR2 are SGHTA and FQGNSA. The V end was cut by 1 base, the J end by 7 bases, with 14 bases between. CDR3 length: 14 residues. CDR3 DNA: TGTGCCAGCAGCTTAGGCGGGGCTTCGGAAGAGCAGTACTTC. Translated, it gives CASSLGGASEEQYF.

The chain links TRBV6-5 to TRBJ2-3; TRBD2 matches 12 bases. With 4 bases clipped from V and 0 bases from J, the junction kept 2 bases outside the gene matches. This CDR3 comprises 16 residues. Germline V lookup: CDR1 MNHEY, CDR2 SVGAGI. The CDR3 loop is CASSWTSGASTDTQYF. The CDR3 DNA is TGTGCCAGCAGTTGGACTAGCGGGGCTAGCACAGATACGCAGTATTTT.

The CDR3 bases are TGTGCCAGCAGGCGACAGTTCGATCAGCCCCAGCATTTT. Translating gives CASRRQFDQPQHF. The chain joins TRBV2 to TRBJ1-5; D possibly corresponds to TRBD1 (5 bases). CDR3 length: 13 residues. CDR1 is SNHLY and CDR2 is FYNNEI in the germline V gene. Deletions cut 6 bases from V and 5 bases from J, with 11 bases between.

The chain has TRBV7-2 and TRBJ2-1; D possibly corresponds to TRBD1 (6 bases). Germline assignment: CDR1 SGHTA and CDR2 FQGNSA. V lost 5 bases, J lost 9 bases, and 20 bases lay in between. There are 15 residues in the CDR3. CDR3 coding DNA: TGTGCCAGCAGCCTCCGACAGGACCAAGGCGGTGAGCAGTTCTTC. This codes for CASSLRQDQGGEQFF.